This TCR beta chain stems from a study of T-cell reconstitution after alpha-beta-depleted transplantation in children. The TCRbeta library incorporated unique molecular identifiers. TCRdb itself ran the PCR reads through MiXCR, one entry per CDR3 protein. Of under 450,000 distinct CDR3 sequences listed, more than 10% are singletons. This clonotype was recorded a few times. The CDR3 extends over 16 amino acids. V was pared by 1 base and J by 4 bases, with 16 bases between. Germline loops: CDR1 SGHTA, CDR2 FQGNSA. V is TRBV7-2 and J is TRBJ2-5; a weak D match, TRBD2 (6 bases). The clonotype was recovered from a human donor who donated a stem cell graft to a child with Fanconi anemia. The sequenced sample was PBMCs, obtained from the stem cell graft. The CDR3 reads CASSLGDSPVGETQYF. As DNA, the CDR3 is TGTGCCAGCAGCTTAGGGGACTCCCCCGTCGGAGAGACCCAGTACTTC.